The 8 T cell receptor beta chains given below trace back to one sample, sequenced in a study of blood T cell repertoires in COVID-19. Some clones are missing from TCRdb's copy, which holds only in-frame ones; the method was immunoSEQ multiplex PCR. The sample yields around 190,000 clones, around 84% seen once. Sequencing was done on a sample of PBMCs or T cells enriched from blood (not recorded which). Every receptor here comes from a young woman who had been exposed to COVID-19.

This clone was counted only a few times. J is TRBJ2-3 and V is TRBV7-2; maybe TRBD2 (5 bases). The V end lost 4 bases, the J end lost 8 bases, and 16 bases lay between the germline ends. The length of the CDR3 is 14 residues. CDR1 and CDR2 (germline): SGHTA, FQGNSA. As DNA, the CDR3 is TGTGCCAGCAGCTCTGTTCTGTCGGCGGGTACGCAGTATTTT. Its protein is CASSSVLSAGTQYF.

The chain employs TRBV6-4 and TRBJ1-1, with a tentative D call TRBD1 (5 bases). Germline V gene data show CDR1 as MRHNA and CDR2 as SNTAGT. The CDR3 runs 13 residues. The ends were cut back, 4 bases at V and 3 bases at J, with 9 bases in the middle. The DNA for the CDR3 is TGTGCCAGCAGTGCCGCACAGGACACTGAAGCTTTCTTT. Translating gives CASSAAQDTEAFF.

This sequence joins TRBV29-1 and TRBJ2-7, with 13 bases fitting TRBD2. V was clipped by 5 bases and J by 1 base; unmatched bases: 2. CDR3 length: 14 residues. Germline CDR1 and CDR2: SQVTM and ANQGSEA. The CDR3 DNA follows: TGCAGCGTTTCGACTAGCGGGGGGTCCTACGAGCAGTACTTC. This translates into CSVSTSGGSYEQYF.

Written as DNA, the CDR3 is TGTGCCAGCAGTTTTTCGGGCGAGCAGTACTTC. Protein: CASSFSGEQYF. The rearrangement links TRBV27 to TRBJ2-7; the D is unclear. The CDR3 totals 11 residues. Trimming cost V 3 bases and J 6 bases, with 6 bases left between them. CDR1 is MNHEY, CDR2 SMNVEV, per germline (reference sequence).

This clone turned up a few times. This rearrangement joins TRBV11-2 to TRBJ2-7, with 8 nucleotides matching TRBD2. CDR1 is SGHAT, CDR2 FQNNGV, per germline. There are 14 residues in the CDR3. Trimming cost V 4 bases and J 5 bases; bases outside gene matches: 7. CDR3 coding DNA: TGTGCCAGCAGCTCTCCCGGGACTAGTGACGAGCAGTACTTC. Translating gives CASSSPGTSDEQYF.

Points on this clone: A junction boundary mismatches the germline segment, possibly from a read error. The chain has TRBV30 and TRBJ2-1; 10 bases line up with TRBD1. Germline CDR1 is GTSNPN and CDR2 is SVGIG (reference sequence). This CDR3 comprises 16 residues. The DNA for the CDR3 is TGTGCCTGGAGTGCAATCCGGGGGACAGGGGACCAAACCACGCTCTTC. As protein: CAWSAIRGTGDQTTLF. The full variable domain, with the rest looked up from reference TRBV30 and TRBJ2-1, is SQTIHQWPATLVQPVGSPLSLECTVEGTSNPNLYWYRQAAGRGLQLLFYSVGIGQISSEVPQNLSASRPQDRQFILSSKKLLLSDSGFYLCAWSAIRGTGDQTTLFGPGTRLTVL.

The chain is built from TRBV7-6 and TRBJ1-4, with 7 bases aligning to TRBD1. Looked up from germline, CDR1 is SGHVS and CDR2 is FNYEAQ. The CDR3 is 17 amino acids. V dropped 1 base and J dropped 8; count of bases not matched to a gene: 13. CDR3 loop: CASSLVPRATGTEKLFF. The CDR3 coding sequence is TGTGCCAGCAGCTTAGTCCCGCGGGCGACAGGGACCGAAAAACTGTTTTTT.

The chain carries TRBV5-4 and TRBJ1-1; D remains ambiguous. This CDR3 spans 13 amino acids. Germline CDR1 and CDR2: SGHNT and YYREEE (reference sequence). V was clipped by 4 bases and J by 8 bases, with 15 bases between them. The CDR3 loop reads CASSPGSSPEAFF. As DNA, the CDR3 is TGTGCCAGCAGCCCCGGGAGTAGTCCCGAAGCTTTCTTT. The full variable domain, rest sourced from reference TRBV5-4 and TRBJ1-1, is ETGVTQSPTHLIKTRGQQVTLRCSSQSGHNTVSWYQQALGQGPQFIFQYYREEENGRGNFPPRFSGLQFPNYSSELNVNALELDDSALYLCASSPGSSPEAFFGQGTRLTVV.